This entry lists 26 T cell receptor beta chains sequenced from one sample in a study of blood T cell repertoires in COVID-19 (dated by TCRdb to 2020 to 2021). Libraries were built with the immunoSEQ multiplex PCR assay. TCRdb carries this immuneACCESS record with in-frame sequences only. Its versions omit some clonotypes, under half of them owing to an unresolved V gene in the studies checked, with the rest unexplained. Within this sample are approximately 60,000 clones, with approximately 84% of them counted one time only. Approximately 17% of the sample is held by the ten biggest clonotypes. Material: peripheral blood. These receptors were obtained from a man aged 65-85 years with active COVID-19.

The gene calls are TRBV7-9 and TRBJ1-5, with D perhaps TRBD1 (6 bases). Germline V gives CDR1 SEHNR, CDR2 FQNEAQ (reference sequence). V was shortened by 3 bases and J by 7 bases, with 7 bases between the two germline ends. CDR3 length: 12 amino acids. The CDR3 here is CASSFRGQPQHF. Here the CDR3 DNA reads TGTGCCAGCAGCTTCAGGGGACAGCCCCAGCATTTT.

The chain joins TRBV27 to TRBJ1-1, with 7 positions matching TRBD1. V shed 4 bases, J shed 0 bases, and the junction held 5 bases outside the gene matches. Germline-derived CDR1 and CDR2 are MNHEY and SMNVEV (reference sequence). This CDR3 is built from 15 residues. Here the CDR3 DNA reads TGTGCCAGCAGTTCGGCCGGGACAGTGAACACTGAAGCTTTCTTT. Translated, it gives CASSSAGTVNTEAFF.

This sequence joins TRBV24-1 and TRBJ1-1, with 7 bases lining up with TRBD1. CDR1 is KGHDR, CDR2 SFDVKD, per germline. CDR3 length: 13 residues. Losses at the gene ends were 4 bases for V and 5 bases for J; bases not matched to a gene: 3. The CDR3 coding sequence is TGTGCCACCAGTGACCCACAGGGGACTGAAGCTTTCTTT. This translates into CATSDPQGTEAFF.

The rearrangement uses TRBV7-3 and TRBJ2-2; TRBD2 matches 7 bases. The germline V gene encodes CDR1 SGHTA and CDR2 FQGTGA. The V segment lost 0 bases and the J segment 1 base; nucleotides outside the gene matches: 8. CDR3 length: 18 amino acids. CDR3 residues: CASSLTLLSSGNTGELFF. The CDR3 nucleotides are TGTGCCAGCAGCTTAACCTTATTATCTAGCGGGAACACCGGGGAGCTGTTTTTT. The full variable domain, its missing parts supplied by reference TRBV7-3 and TRBJ2-2, is GAGVSQTPSNKVTEKGKYVELRCDPISGHTALYWYRQSLGQGPEFLIYFQGTGAADDSGLPNDRFFAVRPEGSVSTLKIQRTERGDSAVYLCASSLTLLSSGNTGELFFGEGSRLTVL.

V gene TRBV7-2 combines with J gene TRBJ2-7, with 11 bases identical to TRBD2. Germline loops: CDR1 SGHTA, CDR2 FQGNSA. There are 15 residues in the CDR3. Trimming removed 1 base from V and 3 bases from J; junction bases left unmatched: 2. The CDR3 DNA is TGTGCCAGCAGCTTAGGAGGGACTAGCGGCTACGAGCAGTACTTC. Amino acid sequence: CASSLGGTSGYEQYF. Variable domain in full (rest from reference TRBV7-2 and TRBJ2-7): GAGVSQSPSNKVTEKGKDVELRCDPISGHTALYWYRQSLGQGLEFLIYFQGNSAPDKSGLPSDRFSAERTGGSVSTLTIQRTQQEDSAVYLCASSLGGTSGYEQYFGPGTRLTVT.

The chain employs TRBV7-2 and TRBJ2-1; 7 bases are a match to TRBD1. The trim removed 5 bases at V and 2 bases at J, leaving 12 bases unmatched. Germline CDR1 reads SGHTA; CDR2 reads FQGNSA. The CDR3 length is 17 residues. This CDR3 is CASSTSRGQHAYNEQFF. The DNA of the CDR3 is TGTGCCAGCAGCACCTCGAGGGGGCAACATGCCTACAATGAGCAGTTCTTC.

The chain recombines TRBV23-1 with TRBJ2-1; no reliable D call. TRBV23-1 is recorded as an ORF, its role being uncertain. The CDR3 spans 15 residues. Trimming pared 0 bases from V and 3 bases from J, leaving 9 bases between. The CDR3 is CASSQSNSRYNEQFF. CDR3 DNA: TGCGCCAGCAGTCAATCGAACAGCCGCTACAATGAGCAGTTCTTC.

This chain links TRBV7-6 with TRBJ2-2, with 7 bases matching TRBD2. This CDR3 contains 16 residues. The V gene end was trimmed by 3 bases and the J gene end by 3 bases; junction bases not matched to a gene: 7. CDR1 is SGHVS and CDR2 is FNYEAQ in the germline V gene. CDR3 bases: TGTGCCAGCAGCTTGGTACGGGGAGGGGACACCGGGGAGCTGTTTTTT. Protein sequence: CASSLVRGGDTGELFF.

The V and J genes are TRBV27 and TRBJ1-2, with D tentatively TRBD1 (5 bases). Germline lookup yields CDR1 MNHEY and CDR2 SMNVEV (reference sequence). The CDR3 loop spans 13 amino acids. The ends were cut back, 6 bases at V and 10 bases at J, with 18 bases in the middle. The CDR3 DNA reads TGTGCCAGCAGATCCCGGACACGTCATGACTACACCTTC. Amino acid sequence: CASRSRTRHDYTF.

The chain uses TRBV9 and TRBJ2-2, with D possibly being TRBD2 (7 bases). Germline V CDR1 and CDR2: SGDLS, YYNGEE. The V end lost 7 bases, the J end lost 6 bases, and 19 bases lay between the germline ends. The CDR3 is 15 residues long. This CDR3 reads CASGPRGAFAGELFF. The CDR3 bases are TGTGCCAGCGGGCCTCGGGGGGCATTCGCCGGGGAGCTGTTTTTT.

The gene calls are TRBV7-2 and TRBJ1-2; D may be TRBD1 (5 bases). This CDR3 has 14 residues. Germline V gene lookup returns CDR1 SGHTA and CDR2 FQGNSA. With 8 bases removed from V and 5 bases from J, the gap between germline ends came to 18 bases. The CDR3 DNA reads as TGTGCCAGCGCACCGGGACTCCAATATTATGGCTACACCTTC. This translates into CASAPGLQYYGYTF.

V usage is TRBV6-5 and J usage is TRBJ1-2, with 11 positions matching TRBD1. Germline V gene lookup returns CDR1 MNHEY and CDR2 SVGAGI. CDR3 length: 14 residues. V lost 6 bases and J lost 8; bases outside the gene matches: 8. CDR3 protein: CASSHGQGAAGYTF. CDR3 nucleotide sequence: TGTGCCAGCAGCCATGGACAGGGGGCGGCCGGCTACACCTTC.

J is TRBJ2-7 and V is TRBV7-9; tentatively, D is TRBD2 (6 bases). V was pared by 5 bases and J by 2 bases, with 19 bases between. The CDR3 has 16 amino acids. Germline CDR1 reads SEHNR; CDR2 reads FQNEAQ (reference sequence). CDR3 sequence (DNA): TGTGCCAGCAGCCCCCTATTAGGGGCTAGCGCCTACGAGCAGTACTTC. Translating it yields CASSPLLGASAYEQYF.

This chain links TRBV21-1 with TRBJ2-7; the D segment call TRBD1 is taken from the table without a DNA check. TRBV21-1 is a documented pseudogene. CDR3 length equals 11 residues. CDR3 in DNA: TGTGCCAGCAGCAAGGGCCACGAGCAGTACTTC. It translates to CASSKGHEQYF.

J is TRBJ1-4 and V is TRBV5-6; D is undetermined. The CDR3 extends over 16 amino acids. V shed 6 bases and J shed 6 bases, with 21 bases lying between them. The V gene's germline CDR1 is SGHDT and CDR2 YYEEEE. CDR3 in DNA: TGTGCCAGCACCTACTCGCTTGCTAAAGTGGATGAAAAACTGTTTTTT. Its translation is CASTYSLAKVDEKLFF.

V gene TRBV7-2 combines with J gene TRBJ2-7, with unresolved D. CDR3 length: 13 residues. From germline, CDR1 is SGHTA and CDR2 FQGNSA. The V gene lost 5 bases and the J gene lost 1 base, with 9 bases spanning the gap. CDR3 DNA: TGTGCCAGCAGCCCACAGCAATCCTACGAGCAGTACTTC. This translates into CASSPQQSYEQYF.

The V gene is TRBV29-1, the J gene TRBJ1-5; 10 bases align to TRBD1. Germline CDR1 and CDR2: SQVTM and ANQGSEA. With 4 bases clipped from V and 3 bases from J, the junction kept 6 bases outside the gene matches. The CDR3 loop spans 15 amino acids. For the CDR3, the DNA is TGCAGCGTTGCCCAGGGGACAGGGGTCAATCAGCCCCAGCATTTT. Residues: CSVAQGTGVNQPQHF.

The chain recombines TRBV29-1 with TRBJ2-7; maybe TRBD1 (6 bases). The CDR3 is 15 amino acids. Germline loops: CDR1 SQVTM, CDR2 ANQGSEA. V lost 1 base and J 0 bases, leaving 13 bases between the germline ends. The CDR3 spells CSVEGDTSASYEQYF. CDR3 DNA: TGCAGCGTTGAAGGGGACACCTCGGCCTCCTACGAGCAGTACTTC.

The V and J genes are TRBV6-1 and TRBJ2-7; 7 bases are shared with TRBD1. The V gene's germline CDR1 is MNHNS and CDR2 SASEGT. The CDR3 spans 15 residues. V lost 0 bases, J lost 1 base, and 3 bases stayed unmatched. The CDR3 spells CASSEAQGVSYEQYF. The CDR3 DNA sequence: TGTGCCAGCAGTGAAGCGCAGGGGGTGTCCTACGAGCAGTACTTC.

A single count supports this clone. The DNA for the CDR3 is TGTGCCAGCACCCCACAGGGGGCCGACGAGCAGTACTTC. Protein product: CASTPQGADEQYF. The rearrangement uses TRBV2 and TRBJ2-7; TRBD1 agrees at 9 bases. CDR1 is SNHLY, CDR2 FYNNEI, per germline. J gave up 5 bases and V 7 bases, and 6 bases lay outside the gene matches. There are 13 residues in the CDR3. Drawing the rest from reference TRBV2 and TRBJ2-7, the complete variable domain is EPEVTQTPSHQVTQMGQEVILRCVPISNHLYFYWYRQILGQKVEFLVSFYNNEISEKSEIFDDQFSVERPDGSNFTLKIRSTKLEDSAMYFCASTPQGADEQYFGPGTRLTVT.

The V gene is TRBV30, the J gene TRBJ1-2; D is unresolved. From germline, CDR1 is GTSNPN and CDR2 SVGIG (reference sequence). The CDR3 spans 13 residues. V was clipped by 5 bases and J by 2 bases, with 12 bases between them. The CDR3 here is CAWSYPGNYGYTF. CDR3 nucleotides: TGTGCCTGGTCCTACCCGGGGAACTATGGCTACACCTTC.

V usage is TRBV28 and J usage is TRBJ1-2, with 9 nucleotides matching TRBD1. V shed 1 base and J 3 bases; nucleotides not matched to a gene: 12. Germline V gives CDR1 MDHEN, CDR2 SYDVKM. The CDR3 has 18 residues. The CDR3 region is CASSLSILGDRVYYGYTF. As DNA, the CDR3 is TGTGCCAGCAGTTTATCGATCTTGGGGGACAGGGTATACTATGGCTACACCTTC.

The chain combines TRBV18 with TRBJ1-5; D might be TRBD1 (5 bases). V was trimmed by 3 bases and J by 2 bases, leaving 11 bases between them. Germline loops: CDR1 KGHSH, CDR2 LQKENI. The CDR3 runs to 15 residues. DNA of the CDR3: TGTGCCAGCTCACCGATGGGGGGTCGCAATCAGCCCCAGCATTTT. Translation: CASSPMGGRNQPQHF. The full variable domain, its missing parts supplied by reference TRBV18 and TRBJ1-5, is NAGVMQNPRHLVRRRGQEARLRCSPMKGHSHVYWYRQLPEEGLKFMVYLQKENIIDESGMPKERFSAEFPKEGPSILRIQQVVRGDSAAYFCASSPMGGRNQPQHFGDGTRLSIL.

V and J are TRBV11-1 and TRBJ2-7, with a tentative D call TRBD1 (5 bases). Trimming shortened V by 5 bases and J by 6 bases, and 17 bases separated the two germline ends. CDR1 and CDR2 from the germline V gene are SGHAT and FQDESV (reference sequence). The CDR3 consists of 14 residues. The CDR3 sequence: CASSQNPTGAEQYF. CDR3 nucleotide sequence: TGTGCCAGCAGCCAAAACCCTACAGGAGCCGAGCAGTACTTC. Full variable domain (outside the CDR3, taken from reference TRBV11-1 and TRBJ2-7): EAEVAQSPRYKITEKSQAVAFWCDPISGHATLYWYRQILGQGPELLVQFQDESVVDDSQLPKDRFSAERLKGVDSTLKIQPAELGDSAMYLCASSQNPTGAEQYFGPGTRLTVT.

This rearrangement joins TRBV7-2 to TRBJ1-6; D uncertain. This CDR3 is built from 17 residues. Germline-derived CDR1 and CDR2 are SGHTA and FQGNSA. Trimming pared 4 bases from V and 5 bases from J, leaving 18 bases between. CDR3 residues: CASSSRRRMEDNSPLHF. The CDR3 bases are TGTGCCAGCAGCTCGAGACGGCGGATGGAGGATAATTCACCCCTCCACTTT.

J is TRBJ2-7 and V is TRBV2, with 9 bases identical to TRBD2. V shed 2 bases and J 5 bases; nucleotides not matched to a gene: 7. Looked up from germline, CDR1 is SNHLY and CDR2 is FYNNEI. This CDR3 has 15 residues. The CDR3 nucleotides are TGTGCCAGCAGTGAAAGGGCGGGAGGGCACGACGAGCAGTACTTC. It yields the protein CASSERAGGHDEQYF.